Listed below are T cell receptor beta chains from one sample, sequenced in a study of blood T cell repertoires in COVID-19. Sequencing was performed with immunoSEQ multiplex PCR; in TCRdb, only in-frame clones are kept and a portion is missing. Here the sample spans approximately 180,000 clones, 85% to 90% being singletons. The sequenced sample was peripheral blood. These receptors were collected from a person between 65 and 80 years old with COVID-19, enrolled during active disease. The CDR3 runs from the conserved cysteine through the conserved F or W. The D gene is left open where the match is weak. Clone size is stated in some rows and not others, as once, few, many or a class when expanded.

TRBV5-1	NA	NA	TRBJ1-4	TGCGCCAGCAGGCGGGAAAGGAGTGAAAAACTGTTTTTT	CASRRERSEKLFF
TRBV30	once	TRBD1	TRBJ1-2	TGTGCCTGGAGTGCAGCAACAGGGGTTTCAGGCTACACCTTC	CAWSAATGVSGYTF
TRBV2	NA	NA	TRBJ1-4	TGTGCCAGCAGTGAGTTAGTTTTTAATGAAAAACTGTTTTTT	CASSELVFNEKLFF
TRBV4-3	NA	TRBD1	TRBJ1-2	TGCGCCAGCAGCCTCTATACTCGGGACAGGGTTCGAGGCTACACCTTC	CASSLYTRDRVRGYTF
TRBV5-1	NA	NA	TRBJ2-3	TGCGCCAGCAGCTTGGGACAGAGCACAGATACGCAGTATTTT	CASSLGQSTDTQYF
TRBV5-1	NA	NA	TRBJ1-2	TGCGCCAGCAGCTTACGTACGTCCGGTGATAACTATGGCTACACCTTC	CASSLRTSGDNYGYTF
TRBV6-2/TRBV6-3	NA	NA	TRBJ2-7	TGTGCCAGCAGTTACTCGAAAAAGGGGTGGTACGAGCAGTACTTC	CASSYSKKGWYEQYF
TRBV27	NA	NA	TRBJ1-2	TGTGCCAGCAGTAGGGGGGGCGGTAATTATGGCTACACCTTC	CASSRGGGNYGYTF
TRBV19	NA	TRBD2	TRBJ2-3	TGTGCCAGTAGTATCGTTGCGGGAGGATTCACAGATACGCAGTATTTT	CASSIVAGGFTDTQYF
TRBV18	NA	TRBD2	TRBJ2-3	TGTGCCAGCTCACCAAGACTAGCGGGGGGGCCAGATACGCAGTATTTT	CASSPRLAGGPDTQYF
TRBV3-1/TRBV3-2	NA	TRBD2	TRBJ2-7	TGTGCCAGCAGCCAAGATCCGAGCGGGGGGCCTAATTACGAGCAGTACTTC	CASSQDPSGGPNYEQYF
TRBV4-1	NA	TRBD2	TRBJ2-2	TGCGCCAGCAGCCAAGAACGCGGGGGGGCGGTAGGGACCGGGGAGCTGTTTTTT	CASSQERGGAVGTGELFF
TRBV19	NA	NA	TRBJ1-3	TGTGCCAGTAGGCGGGGATCTGGAAACACCATATATTTT	CASRRGSGNTIYF
TRBV2	NA	TRBD1	TRBJ1-6	TGTGCCAGCAGGGGGACAGGGGGCGCCGGACCCCTCCACTTT	CASRGTGGAGPLHF
TRBV27	once	TRBD2	TRBJ2-3	TGTGCCAGCAGTGGGATAGCGGGGGGGAATACGCAGTATTTT	CASSGIAGGNTQYF
TRBV19	few	NA	TRBJ1-2	TGTGCCAGTAGGGCCAGGGGCCTTTCTGGCTACACCTTC	CASRARGLSGYTF
TRBV6-5	NA	TRBD2	TRBJ2-1	TGTGCCAGCAGTTTCGCCAGCGGGACTAGCCACAATGAGCAGTTCTTC	CASSFASGTSHNEQFF
TRBV18	NA	NA	TRBJ2-2	TGTGCCAGCTCACCCTACAGCACCGGGGAGCTGTTTTTT	CASSPYSTGELFF
TRBV6-5	NA	NA	TRBJ1-6	TGTGCCAGCAGTTACTCAGGGGGGGAAAATTCACCCCTCCACTTT	CASSYSGGENSPLHF
TRBV7-9	NA	TRBD1	TRBJ1-1	TGTGCCAGCAGCTTAGCTAGCCCGCAGGGGGGGAACACTGAAGCTTTCTTT	CASSLASPQGGNTEAFF
TRBV28	NA	NA	TRBJ1-2	TGTGCCAGCAGCCCCTACATCAGGGTATCCGCTAACTATGGCTACACCTTC	CASSPYIRVSANYGYTF
TRBV5-4	NA	TRBD2	TRBJ2-7	TGTGCCAGCAGCTTTACTAGCGGGGAGCAGTACTTC	CASSFTSGEQYF
TRBV5-1	NA	TRBD1	TRBJ1-5	TGCGCCAGCAGCCCGGGACAGGGGGCGGGTCAGCCCCAGCATTTT	CASSPGQGAGQPQHF
TRBV6-2/TRBV6-3	few	NA	TRBJ2-7	TGTGCCAGCAGCGACTACGAGACGTACTACTACGAGCAGTACTTC	CASSDYETYYYEQYF
TRBV14	NA	NA	TRBJ2-1	TGTGCCAGCAGCCAAGACAGGGGTTGGAATGAGCAGTTCTTC	CASSQDRGWNEQFF
TRBV5-1	NA	TRBD1	TRBJ1-1	TGCGCCAGCAGCTTGTCGGTCAGGGGGCTGGATGAAGCTTTCTTT	CASSLSVRGLDEAFF
TRBV5-4	NA	NA	TRBJ1-2	TGTGCCAGCAGCTTGGTCGGGGGGGATGGCTACACCTTC	CASSLVGGDGYTF
TRBV7-9	few	TRBD1	TRBJ1-4	TGTGCCAGCAGCTCGAGGACAGGCCTCGGAACTAATGAAAAACTGTTTTTT	CASSSRTGLGTNEKLFF
TRBV28	NA	NA	TRBJ1-1	TGTGCCAGCAGTTTTTCAGGCAGGGTGTACACTGAAGCTTTCTTT	CASSFSGRVYTEAFF
TRBV5-1	few	NA	TRBJ1-5	TGCGCCAGCAGCCCTTCCGGGGGGGACAATCAGCCCCAGCATTTT	CASSPSGGDNQPQHF
TRBV2	NA	NA	TRBJ1-5	TGTGCCAGCAGTTGGGGCAGAAATAGCAATCAGCCCCAGCATTTT	CASSWGRNSNQPQHF
TRBV13	NA	NA	TRBJ2-2	TGTGCCAGCAGCTCGACAGGAGCGAACACCGGGGAGCTGTTTTTT	CASSSTGANTGELFF
TRBV18	few	TRBD1	TRBJ1-6	TGTGCCAGCTCACCCACAGGGGGCCATTCACCCCTCCACTTT	CASSPTGGHSPLHF
TRBV29-1	once	TRBD2	TRBJ2-7	TGCAGCGCCCGGGGGGGCGGCGAGCAGTACTTC	CSARGGGEQYF
TRBV10-2	NA	NA	TRBJ2-5	TGCGCCAGCAGTGAGTCTCTCGCCCAGTACTTC	CASSESLAQYF
TRBV27	NA	TRBD1	TRBJ1-2	TGTGCCAGCAGTCCATTTGGGACAGCTTTAAACTATGGCTACACCTTC	CASSPFGTALNYGYTF
TRBV19	NA	NA	TRBJ2-2	TGTGCCAGTAGCCCCCTCAACTACGGCAGGGGTGGGACCGGGGAGCTGTTTTTT	CASSPLNYGRGGTGELFF